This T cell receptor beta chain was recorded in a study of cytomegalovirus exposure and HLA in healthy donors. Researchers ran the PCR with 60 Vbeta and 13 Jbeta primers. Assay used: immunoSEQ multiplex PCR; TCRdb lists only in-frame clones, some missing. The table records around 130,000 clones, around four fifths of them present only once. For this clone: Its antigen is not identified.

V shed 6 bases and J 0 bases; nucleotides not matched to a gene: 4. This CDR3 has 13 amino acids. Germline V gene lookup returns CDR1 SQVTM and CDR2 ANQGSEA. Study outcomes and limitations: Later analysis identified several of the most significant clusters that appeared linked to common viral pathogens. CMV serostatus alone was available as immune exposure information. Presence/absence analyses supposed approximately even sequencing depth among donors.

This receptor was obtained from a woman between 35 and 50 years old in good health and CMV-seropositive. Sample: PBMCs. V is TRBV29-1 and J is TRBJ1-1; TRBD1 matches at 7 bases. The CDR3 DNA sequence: TGCAGCGTGAGGGGGCTGATGAACACTGAAGCTTTCTTT. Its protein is CSVRGLMNTEAFF.